The 15 T cell receptor beta chains below come from one sample, sequenced in a study of blood T cell repertoires in COVID-19 (dated by TCRdb to the early 2020s). Libraries were constructed by the immunoSEQ multiplex PCR assay. Imported from immuneACCESS, the table was reduced by TCRdb to in-frame sequences with V and J called. These copies leave out some clones; in studies compared against another copy, an unresolved V gene accounts for under half, and the cause of the remainder is not known. Here the sample has some 150,000 clones; about 80% occur a single time. Approximately 4% of the sample is taken by the ten largest. Input material: peripheral blood. These receptors all stem from a woman aged 60-75 years with acute or convalescent COVID-19.

The chain links TRBV18 to TRBJ2-1, with TRBD2 identical over 10 bases. V gave up 3 bases and J gave up 10 bases; unmatched junction bases: 6. The germline CDR1 and CDR2 sequences are KGHSH and LQKENI. CDR3 size: 14 residues. CDR3 protein: CASSPLAGDGEQFF. CDR3 nucleotide sequence: TGTGCCAGCTCACCGCTAGCGGGAGACGGGGAGCAGTTCTTC.

The rearrangement joins TRBV23-1 to TRBJ1-5; the D gene is possibly TRBD1 (6 bases). TRBV23-1 has ORF status, its function being uncertain. CDR3 length: 19 residues. V was shortened by 9 bases and J by 0 bases, with 27 bases between the two germline ends. The CDR3 sequence: CARSRPMNGTRNSNQPQHF. In DNA, the CDR3 is TGCGCCAGAAGCAGGCCCATGAATGGGACACGAAATAGCAATCAGCCCCAGCATTTT.

V and J are TRBV28 and TRBJ1-4; 7 bases line up with TRBD1. J gave up 3 bases and V 6 bases, and 4 bases lay outside the gene matches. The germline V gene encodes CDR1 MDHEN and CDR2 SYDVKM. CDR3 size: 14 residues. In nucleotides, the CDR3 is TGTGCCAGCAGCTACAGGGGAGCTAATGAAAAACTGTTTTTT. Translation: CASSYRGANEKLFF.

V and J are TRBV30 and TRBJ1-2; weak D call: TRBD1 (5 bases). This CDR3 is built from 14 residues. Trimming pared 6 bases from V and 2 bases from J, leaving 16 bases between. Germline CDR1 GTSNPN, CDR2 SVGIG (reference sequence). The CDR3: CACNVGRANYGYTF. The CDR3 DNA reads TGTGCCTGTAATGTTGGCAGGGCCAACTATGGCTACACCTTC.

V usage is TRBV6-5 and J usage is TRBJ2-3; 9 nucleotides line up with TRBD2. Germline CDR1 is MNHEY and CDR2 is SVGAGI. This CDR3 contains 15 residues. Trimming took 6 bases from V and 5 from J; bases not matched to a gene: 9. The CDR3: CASSRLAGVEDTQYF. The CDR3 DNA reads as TGTGCCAGCAGCAGATTAGCGGGAGTGGAAGATACGCAGTATTTT.

The V call is TRBV13, the J call TRBJ2-4; 9 positions match TRBD2. Germline values: CDR1 PRHDT, CDR2 FYEKMQ (reference sequence). The CDR3 has 18 amino acids. The V gene end was trimmed by 3 bases and the J gene end by 0 bases; junction bases not matched to a gene: 9. CDR3 DNA sequence: TGTGCCAGCAGCTTTGGGAACGTAGCGGGGGTAGCCAAAAACATTCAGTACTTC. Its protein is CASSFGNVAGVAKNIQYF.

The rearrangement joins TRBV3-1 (or the pseudogene TRBV3-2) to TRBJ1-5, with D possibly TRBD1 on 6 matching bases. This CDR3 spans 15 amino acids. V shed 0 bases and J shed 7 bases, with 13 bases lying between them. Germline CDR1 and CDR2: LGHDT and YNNKEL (reference sequence). The CDR3 sequence is CASSQDLGGQQPQHF. The CDR3 nucleotides are TGTGCCAGCAGCCAAGATCTCGGGGGGCAACAGCCCCAGCATTTT.

This clone was picked up a small number of times. The chain links TRBV10-1 to TRBJ1-2, with TRBD1 matching 8 bases. V gave up 5 bases and J gave up 7 bases; unmatched junction bases: 6. This CDR3 comprises 13 residues. Germline CDR1 and CDR2: WNHNN and SYGVQD (reference sequence). CDR3 nucleotides: TGCGCCAGCAGTCCAGACAGGGGCTCTGGCTACACCTTC. Translated: CASSPDRGSGYTF.

The J gene is TRBJ1-6, the V gene TRBV27; 7 bases agree with TRBD1. V gave up 5 bases and J gave up 7 bases; unmatched junction bases: 8. This CDR3 spans 15 amino acids. Germline V lookup: CDR1 MNHEY, CDR2 SMNVEV (reference sequence). The CDR3 DNA follows: TGTGCCAGCAGTCACGACAGGGTTGGGAATTCACCCCTCCACTTT. Encoded protein: CASSHDRVGNSPLHF.

The rearrangement joins TRBV6-5 to TRBJ1-5; TRBD1 matches 8 bases. This CDR3 region has 14 residues. The germline CDR1 and CDR2 sequences are MNHEY and SVGAGI. Trimming took 7 bases from V and 6 from J; bases not matched to a gene: 8. The CDR3 region is CASTSGGAGQPQHF. CDR3 nucleotide sequence: TGTGCCAGCACCTCAGGGGGCGCGGGTCAGCCCCAGCATTTT.

This chain connects TRBV5-6 to TRBJ1-5, with D uncertain. The germline CDR1 and CDR2 sequences are SGHDT and YYEEEE. The germline V and J ends were trimmed by 0 bases and 4 bases, with 5 bases remaining between them. This CDR3 contains 13 residues. The CDR3 bases are TGTGCCAGCAGCTTGGGCGCTAATCAGCCCCAGCATTTT. This encodes CASSLGANQPQHF. The whole variable domain, filled in from reference TRBV5-6 and TRBJ1-5, reads DAGVTQSPTHLIKTRGQQVTLRCSPKSGHDTVSWYQQALGQGPQFIFQYYEEEERQRGNFPDRFSGHQFPNYSSELNVNALLLGDSALYLCASSLGANQPQHFGDGTRLSIL.

The DNA for the CDR3 is TGTGCCAGCAGCCAAGGCTTGGGGGGAGCTGCTGATTACGAGCAGTACTTC. Encoded protein: CASSQGLGGAADYEQYF. The rearrangement joins TRBV11-3 to TRBJ2-7, with D possibly being TRBD2 (6 bases). The CDR3 has 17 amino acids. Deletions cut 5 bases from V and 4 bases from J, with 24 bases between. Germline V gene data show CDR1 as SGHNT and CDR2 as YENEEA.

The chain recombines TRBV30 with TRBJ1-1; the D is unclear. CDR3 length: 12 residues. V lost 0 bases and J lost 5, with 7 bases in between. Germline V gene sequence: CDR1 GTSNPN, CDR2 SVGIG (reference sequence). Here the CDR3 DNA reads TGTGCCTGGAGTGTTTCCGGGACTGAAGCTTTCTTT. Its translation is CAWSVSGTEAFF.

This clone has a single count. The V and J genes are TRBV2 and TRBJ2-1, with D possibly being TRBD1 (6 bases). Trimming took off 6 bases at V and 8 bases at J, with 26 bases between the two ends. Germline values: CDR1 SNHLY, CDR2 FYNNEI. The length of the CDR3 is 17 residues. Here the CDR3 reads CASREQPGHPAWDEQFF. DNA of the CDR3: TGTGCCAGCAGGGAACAACCGGGACACCCTGCCTGGGATGAGCAGTTCTTC.

This clone was detected only once. The V gene is TRBV6-2 or TRBV6-3, the J gene TRBJ1-5, with a possible D match to TRBD1 (5 bases). V lost 4 bases and J 5 bases, leaving 15 bases between the germline ends. This CDR3 spans 15 amino acids. The germline V gene encodes CDR1 MNHEY and CDR2 SVGEGT. CDR3 amino acids: CASSSTGYLDQPQHF. In nucleotides, the CDR3 is TGTGCCAGCAGTTCAACAGGTTATCTGGATCAGCCCCAGCATTTT.